This TCR beta chain was recovered during a study of Ad26.COV2.S vaccination and SARS-CoV-2 variants. General study results and limits: Substantial breadth in spike-specific CD8+ and CD4+ T cell responses was reportedly seen after vaccination. Comparability of non-spike TCR breadth was observed across vaccine and placebo recipients. Possibly, TCR breadth and depth analyses underestimated total T cell responses.

This clone showed up just a few times. The antigen remains undetermined. The germline V gene encodes CDR1 SGHKS and CDR2 YYEKEE (reference sequence). This CDR3 has 13 residues. V was pared by 5 bases and J by 5 bases, with 11 bases between. TCRdb's copy holds only in-frame clones and misses some; the assay was immunoSEQ multiplex PCR. The data contain around 350,000 clones, about 91% of them singletons. This clonotype was obtained from a human donor who had recovered from COVID-19. This material consisted of peripheral blood, taken after recovery from COVID-19. This rearrangement joins TRBV5-5 to TRBJ1-5; D remains unclear. CDR3 in DNA: TGTGCCAGCAGAGTAAGAGCCGATCAGCCCCAGCATTTT. Translation: CASRVRADQPQHF.